These 12 T cell receptor beta chains share one sample of origin, sequenced in a study of blood T cell repertoires in COVID-19. Sequencing was performed with immunoSEQ multiplex PCR; in TCRdb, only in-frame clones are kept and a portion is missing. The sample contains just over 80,000 clones, approximately 90% of which appear only once. The specimen was PBMCs or T cells enriched from blood (not recorded which). The receptors were gathered from a woman aged 45-60 years with acute COVID-19.

V is TRBV7-9 and J is TRBJ2-2; tentative D call: TRBD2 (6 bases). The V end lost 2 bases, the J end lost 1 base, and 8 bases lay between the germline ends. The germline V gene has CDR1 SEHNR and CDR2 FQNEAQ (reference sequence). CDR3 length: 15 amino acids. This chain's CDR3 is CASSLRGRNTGELFF. CDR3 coding DNA: TGTGCCAGCAGCTTACGGGGGAGGAACACCGGGGAGCTGTTTTTT.

This chain links TRBV5-4 with TRBJ2-1, with TRBD2 matching over 14 bases. The CDR3 covers 14 residues. Germline loops: CDR1 SGHNT, CDR2 YYREEE (reference sequence). V shed 4 bases and J 8 bases; nucleotides not matched to a gene: 2. The chain's CDR3 is CASSPTSGRDEQFF. The CDR3 DNA reads as TGTGCCAGCAGCCCGACTAGCGGGAGGGATGAGCAGTTCTTC.

This sequence joins TRBV2 and TRBJ1-4, with D perhaps TRBD1 (5 bases). This CDR3 has 12 amino acids. V gave up 7 bases and J gave up 5 bases, with 8 bases separating them. Germline-derived CDR1 and CDR2 are SNHLY and FYNNEI. The CDR3 nucleotides are TGTGCCAGCACCAGGGAAAATGAAAAACTGTTTTTT. Protein sequence: CASTRENEKLFF.

This chain links TRBV5-4 with TRBJ2-3; D may be TRBD2 (5 bases). V was shortened by 0 bases and J by 1 base, with 15 bases between the two germline ends. Germline V gene data show CDR1 as SGHNT and CDR2 as YYREEE (reference sequence). The CDR3 consists of 17 residues. The DNA for the CDR3 is TGTGCCAGCAGCTTGGCCTTAGGCCAAGCGGGCACAGATACGCAGTATTTT. Protein sequence: CASSLALGQAGTDTQYF.

This clone was seen only a few times. The chain recombines TRBV6-5 with TRBJ2-7; TRBD1 matches at 7 bases. V lost 5 bases to trimming and J lost 1 base; unmatched junction nucleotides: 5. Looked up from germline, CDR1 is MNHEY and CDR2 is SVGAGI. The CDR3 totals 14 residues. The CDR3: CASSRTTGSYEQYF. The CDR3 nucleotides are TGTGCCAGCAGTAGGACGACAGGGTCCTACGAGCAGTACTTC.

The rearrangement links TRBV19 to TRBJ1-2; 9 positions agree with TRBD1. The V gene end was trimmed by 6 bases and the J gene end by 4 bases; junction bases not matched to a gene: 6. The CDR3 contains 14 residues. Germline V lookup: CDR1 LNHDA, CDR2 SQIVND (reference sequence). The DNA for the CDR3 is TGTGCCAGTAGCGGACAGGGGCTCCTCTATGGCTACACCTTC. Residues: CASSGQGLLYGYTF.

This clone occurred once. The gene calls are TRBV4-1 and TRBJ2-7; maybe TRBD1 (6 bases). The CDR3 contains 15 residues. The V gene lost 1 base and the J gene lost 4 bases, with 14 bases spanning the gap. From germline, CDR1 is MGHRA and CDR2 YSYEKL. The CDR3 nucleotides are TGCGCCAGCAGCCAAGCGGCGTCGCAGGGGTACGAGCAGTACTTC. Translation gives CASSQAASQGYEQYF.

This sequence joins TRBV6-5 and TRBJ2-3; TRBD1 agrees at 7 bases. The CDR3 loop spans 14 amino acids. Germline CDR1 and CDR2: MNHEY and SVGAGI. V shed 6 bases and J 1 base; nucleotides not matched to a gene: 4. The CDR3 nucleotides are TGTGCCAGCAGCATAGACAGGGGCACAGATACGCAGTATTTT. It encodes CASSIDRGTDTQYF.

The chain links TRBV18 to TRBJ2-1; D is unclear. This CDR3 is built from 16 residues. V was clipped by 4 bases and J by 0 bases, with 13 bases between them. Germline CDR1 reads KGHSH; CDR2 reads LQKENI. The CDR3 spells CASSRKIGSSYNEQFF. For the CDR3, the DNA is TGTGCCAGCTCACGCAAGATCGGTAGCTCCTACAATGAGCAGTTCTTC.

The rearrangement joins TRBV30 to TRBJ2-7, with TRBD1 as a possible D gene (6 bases). Between the trimmed V and J ends, which lost 2 bases and 6 bases, there was a span of 14 bases. Per the germline V gene, CDR1 is GTSNPN and CDR2 is SVGIG (reference sequence). The CDR3 covers 13 residues. The CDR3 nucleotides read TGTGCCTGGAGTCACCCAGGCAGGGGCGAGCAGTACTTC. Translated, it gives CAWSHPGRGEQYF.

This clone was seen only once. V usage is TRBV7-8 and J usage is TRBJ2-7, with 11 positions matching TRBD2. The germline gives CDR1 SGHVS, CDR2 FQNEAQ. The V and J ends lost 0 bases and 3 bases, in that order; junction bases with no gene match: 4. The CDR3 contains 16 residues. CDR3 region: CASSLAGTSGYYEQYF. The DNA for the CDR3 is TGTGCCAGCAGCTTAGCCGGGACTAGCGGTTACTACGAGCAGTACTTC.

The genes are TRBV18 and TRBJ1-1; tentatively, D is TRBD1 (6 bases). Germline lookup yields CDR1 KGHSH and CDR2 LQKENI. The CDR3 loop spans 16 amino acids. Trimming pared 2 bases from V and 1 base from J, leaving 14 bases between. Here the CDR3 DNA reads TGTGCCAGCTCACCATCAGGGGCGCTTGGGAACACTGAAGCTTTCTTT. Amino acid sequence: CASSPSGALGNTEAFF.